The entry below gives a single T cell receptor (beta chain) sequence along with its context. The sample originates from a study of control samples from healthy donors and cancer patients. With 5 bases removed from V and 1 base from J, the gap between germline ends came to 5 bases. The germline V gene has CDR1 SQVTM and CDR2 ANQGSEA. The CDR3 extends over 12 amino acids. Generated by immunoSEQ multiplex PCR, the TCRdb table keeps only in-frame clones and is missing some. This table holds about 18,000 clones, under 90% found once. The sequencing sample was made of PBMCs. The receptor was derived from a woman aged 70-85 years with lung cancer. The rearrangement joins TRBV29-1 to TRBJ2-2; D call uncertain. Written as DNA, the CDR3 is TGCAGCGTTCGGCTGAACACCGGGGAGCTGTTTTTT. Its protein product is CSVRLNTGELFF.